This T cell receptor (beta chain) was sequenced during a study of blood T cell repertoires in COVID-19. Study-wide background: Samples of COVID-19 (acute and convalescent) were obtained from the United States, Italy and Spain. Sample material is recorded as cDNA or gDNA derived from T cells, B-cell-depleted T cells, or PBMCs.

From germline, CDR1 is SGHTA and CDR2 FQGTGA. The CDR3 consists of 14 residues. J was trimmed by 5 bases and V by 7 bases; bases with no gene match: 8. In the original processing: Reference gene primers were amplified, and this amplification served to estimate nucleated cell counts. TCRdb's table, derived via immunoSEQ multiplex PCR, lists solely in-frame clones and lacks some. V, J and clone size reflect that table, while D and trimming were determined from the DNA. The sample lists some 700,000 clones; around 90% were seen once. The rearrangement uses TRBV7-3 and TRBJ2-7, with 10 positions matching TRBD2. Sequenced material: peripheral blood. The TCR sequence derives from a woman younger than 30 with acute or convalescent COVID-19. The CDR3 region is CASNILAGLNEQYF. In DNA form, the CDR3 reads TGTGCCAGCAATATACTAGCGGGGTTGAACGAGCAGTACTTC.